This entry features one T cell receptor beta chain sequence. This table comes from immunoSEQ multiplex PCR, and its TCRdb copy is limited to in-frame clones, with some not included. The sample lists about 120,000 clones; 82% were seen once. This sample was taken from a study of blood T cell repertoires in COVID-19. This CDR3 has 14 amino acids. Germline CDR1 and CDR2: LGHDT and YNNKEL (reference sequence). Trimming left V 5 bases short and J 1 base short, with 12 bases between. The chain carries TRBV3-1 (or the pseudogene TRBV3-2) and TRBJ2-7, with a possible D match to TRBD1 (5 bases). The source of this sequence is a human donor in a cohort sampled during active COVID-19. The source material was peripheral blood. The CDR3, as DNA: TGTGCCAGCAGCGCGCCAGGACATTCCTACGAGCAGTACTTC. Translated, it gives CASSAPGHSYEQYF.